In its sample, the clone carrying this T cell receptor (beta chain) was seen once. TCRdb re-derived calls from the 5' RACE reads in MiXCR, one entry per CDR3 protein. The sample has 210,000 or so distinct CDR3 sequences, 8% to 11% seen once. This CDR3 region has 13 residues. From germline, CDR1 is SGHVS and CDR2 FQNEAQ. The J segment lost 6 bases and the V segment lost 8 bases, leaving 4 bases of the junction unmatched. The source of the sample is a study of T-cell memory formation after mild COVID-19. V gene TRBV7-8 combines with J gene TRBJ1-1, with TRBD1 matching 12 bases. The sequencing sample was made of PBMCs or a T cell subset sorted from them (not recorded which). The receptor comes from a young man who had mild COVID-19 (a few samples of this study predate the infection). Cell type and time point are not known. The DNA of the CDR3 is TGTGCCAGCGCGGGACAGGGGGCCTCTGAAGCTTTCTTT. This translates into CASAGQGASEAFF.